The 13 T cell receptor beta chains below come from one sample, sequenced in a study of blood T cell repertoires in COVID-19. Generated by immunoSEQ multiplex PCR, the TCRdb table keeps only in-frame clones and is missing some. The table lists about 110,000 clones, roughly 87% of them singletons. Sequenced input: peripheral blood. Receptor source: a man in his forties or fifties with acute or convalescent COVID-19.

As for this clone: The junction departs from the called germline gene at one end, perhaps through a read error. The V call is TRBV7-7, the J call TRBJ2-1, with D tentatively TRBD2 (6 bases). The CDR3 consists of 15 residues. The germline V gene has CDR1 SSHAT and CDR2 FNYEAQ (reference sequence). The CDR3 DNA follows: TGTGCTAGCAGCTTGGGTGGGGGGTCCTACAATGAGCAGTTCTTC. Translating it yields CASSLGGGSYNEQFF.

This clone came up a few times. CDR3 amino acids: CASSAGSGYEQYF. The CDR3 DNA sequence: TGTGCCAGCTCAGCGGGATCGGGATACGAGCAGTACTTC. The chain joins TRBV18 to TRBJ2-7, with D tentatively TRBD2 (6 bases). Germline loops: CDR1 KGHSH, CDR2 LQKENI. Trimming removed 5 bases from V and 4 bases from J, with 12 bases in between. The CDR3 runs to 13 residues.

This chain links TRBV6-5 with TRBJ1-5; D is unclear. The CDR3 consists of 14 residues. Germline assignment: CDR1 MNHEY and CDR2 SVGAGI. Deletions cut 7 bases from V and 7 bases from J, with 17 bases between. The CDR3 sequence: CASTRGGPGQPQHF. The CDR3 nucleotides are TGTGCCAGCACCCGTGGAGGCCCGGGGCAGCCCCAGCATTTT.

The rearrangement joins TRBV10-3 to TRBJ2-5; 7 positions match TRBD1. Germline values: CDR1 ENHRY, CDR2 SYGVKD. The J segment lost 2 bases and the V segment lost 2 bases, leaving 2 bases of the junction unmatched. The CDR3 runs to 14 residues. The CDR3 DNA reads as TGTGCCATCAGTGAGCTGGGACAGCAAGAGACCCAGTACTTC. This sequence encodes CAISELGQQETQYF.

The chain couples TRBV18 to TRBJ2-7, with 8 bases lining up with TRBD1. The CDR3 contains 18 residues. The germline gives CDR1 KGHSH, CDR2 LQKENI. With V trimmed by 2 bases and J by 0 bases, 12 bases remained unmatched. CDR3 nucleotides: TGTGCCAGCTCACCATACGGACAGGGACCTCTAGACTCCTACGAGCAGTACTTC. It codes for CASSPYGQGPLDSYEQYF.

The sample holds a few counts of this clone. CDR3: CASSIGDKGFNQPQHF. CDR3 sequence (DNA): TGTGCCAGTAGTATTGGGGACAAAGGGTTCAATCAGCCCCAGCATTTT. The V and J genes are TRBV19 and TRBJ1-5, with D maybe TRBD1 (6 bases). The CDR3 length is 16 residues. The ends were cut back, 3 bases at V and 3 bases at J, with 15 bases in the middle. The germline gives CDR1 LNHDA, CDR2 SQIVND (reference sequence).

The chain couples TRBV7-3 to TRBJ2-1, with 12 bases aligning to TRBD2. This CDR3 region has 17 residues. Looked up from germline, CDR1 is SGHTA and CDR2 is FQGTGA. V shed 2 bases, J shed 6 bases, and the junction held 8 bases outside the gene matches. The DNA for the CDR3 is TGTGCCAGCAGCTTAGGTTTTGGACTAGCGGGGCGCAATGAGCAGTTCTTC. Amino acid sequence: CASSLGFGLAGRNEQFF.

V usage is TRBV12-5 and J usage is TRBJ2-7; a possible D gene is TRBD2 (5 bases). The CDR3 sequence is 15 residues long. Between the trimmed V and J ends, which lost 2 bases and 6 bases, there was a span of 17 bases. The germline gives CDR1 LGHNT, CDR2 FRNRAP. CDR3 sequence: CASGLSLGVQSEQYF. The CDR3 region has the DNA TGTGCTAGTGGTTTGTCCCTCGGGGTACAAAGCGAGCAGTACTTC.

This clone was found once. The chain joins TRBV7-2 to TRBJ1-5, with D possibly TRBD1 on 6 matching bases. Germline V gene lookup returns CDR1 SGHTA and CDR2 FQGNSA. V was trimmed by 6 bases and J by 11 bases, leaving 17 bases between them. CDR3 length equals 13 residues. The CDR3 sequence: CASRQGGEGAQHF. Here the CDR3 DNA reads TGTGCCAGCAGACAGGGTGGGGAGGGGGCCCAGCATTTT. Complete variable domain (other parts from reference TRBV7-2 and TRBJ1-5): GAGVSQSPSNKVTEKGKDVELRCDPISGHTALYWYRQSLGQGLEFLIYFQGNSAPDKSGLPSDRFSAERTGGSVSTLTIQRTQQEDSAVYLCASRQGGEGAQHFGDGTRLSIL.

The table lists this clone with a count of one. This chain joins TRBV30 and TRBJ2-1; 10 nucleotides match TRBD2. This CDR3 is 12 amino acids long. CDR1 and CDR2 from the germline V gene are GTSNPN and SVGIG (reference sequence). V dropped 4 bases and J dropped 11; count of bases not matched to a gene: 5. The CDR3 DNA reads TGTGCCTGGATAAAGCGGGAGGGCCAGCAGTTCTTC. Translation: CAWIKREGQQFF.

For the CDR3, the DNA is TGTGCCAGCAGCTTATGGGGACAGGCCGATACGCAGTATTTT. As protein: CASSLWGQADTQYF. This chain uses TRBV7-3 with TRBJ2-3; 8 nucleotides match TRBD1. The CDR3 contains 14 residues. V lost 2 bases to trimming and J lost 6 bases; unmatched junction nucleotides: 4. The germline V gene encodes CDR1 SGHTA and CDR2 FQGTGA.

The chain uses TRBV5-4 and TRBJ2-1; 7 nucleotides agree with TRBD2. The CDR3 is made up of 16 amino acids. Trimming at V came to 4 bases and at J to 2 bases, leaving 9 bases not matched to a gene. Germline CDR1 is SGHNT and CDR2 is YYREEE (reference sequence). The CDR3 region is CASSPGGSGPYNEQFF. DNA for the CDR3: TGTGCCAGCAGCCCCGGGGGTAGCGGGCCCTACAATGAGCAGTTCTTC. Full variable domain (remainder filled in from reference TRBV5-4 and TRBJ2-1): ETGVTQSPTHLIKTRGQQVTLRCSSQSGHNTVSWYQQALGQGPQFIFQYYREEENGRGNFPPRFSGLQFPNYSSELNVNALELDDSALYLCASSPGGSGPYNEQFFGPGTRLTVL.

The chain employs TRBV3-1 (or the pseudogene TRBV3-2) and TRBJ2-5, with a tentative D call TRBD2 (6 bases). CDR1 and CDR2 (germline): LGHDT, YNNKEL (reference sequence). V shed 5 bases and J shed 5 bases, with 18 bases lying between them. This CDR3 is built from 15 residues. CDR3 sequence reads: CASSLMTRGGETQYF. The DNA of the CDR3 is TGTGCCAGCAGCTTAATGACTAGGGGCGGGGAGACCCAGTACTTC.